These 28 T cell receptor beta chains came from one sample sequenced in a study of T cell changes during pregnancy in multiple sclerosis. Sequencing was performed with immunoSEQ multiplex PCR; in TCRdb, only in-frame clones are kept and a portion is missing. The repertoire has 8,500 to 13,000 clones, about 89% of them found once; the top ten carry 4.5% to 6%. Sequencing used CD8+ T cells from peripheral blood mononuclear cells, obtained in the first trimester of pregnancy. The receptors come from a female donor in good health, enrolled as a control in a pregnancy study.

The chain employs TRBV9 and TRBJ2-3; tentative D call: TRBD2 (6 bases). This CDR3 region has 16 residues. The germline V and J ends were trimmed by 3 bases and 3 bases, with 17 bases remaining between them. Germline CDR1 is SGDLS and CDR2 is YYNGEE. The CDR3 reads CASSADHGAGTDTQYF. CDR3 DNA: TGTGCCAGCAGCGCCGACCACGGGGCGGGGACAGATACGCAGTATTTT.

This clone rates as large (0.1 to 1%). This rearrangement joins TRBV6-4 to TRBJ2-6, with D maybe TRBD1 (5 bases). V lost 6 bases and J lost 0, with 9 bases in between. The CDR3 has 15 amino acids. Germline V gene lookup returns CDR1 MRHNA and CDR2 SNTAGT. Written as DNA, the CDR3 is TGTGCCAGCAGCGAACAGGCCTCTGGGGCCAACGTCCTGACTTTC. Translating it yields CASSEQASGANVLTF.

The rearrangement joins TRBV6-1 to TRBJ2-2, with a possible D match to TRBD2 (5 bases). The CDR3 length is 16 residues. The V gene lost 2 bases and the J gene lost 1 base, with 11 bases spanning the gap. Germline V gene data show CDR1 as MNHNS and CDR2 as SASEGT. For the CDR3, the DNA is TGTGCCAGCAGTGAATATGAGGGAATGAACACCGGGGAGCTGTTTTTT. Its protein is CASSEYEGMNTGELFF.

The V gene is TRBV19, the J gene TRBJ1-6; TRBD1 matches 9 bases. V lost 9 bases and J lost 5; bases outside the gene matches: 8. Germline CDR1 LNHDA, CDR2 SQIVND (reference sequence). This CDR3 contains 15 residues. The DNA of the CDR3 is TGTGCCAGCTGGGACAGGGTGGGCAATAATTCACCCCTCCACTTT. Amino acid sequence: CASWDRVGNNSPLHF.

V usage is TRBV7-6 and J usage is TRBJ2-2; D unresolved. Trimming stripped 5 bases from V and 6 bases from J, with 13 bases between. CDR3 length: 14 amino acids. Germline values: CDR1 SGHVS, CDR2 FNYEAQ. CDR3 DNA sequence: TGTGCCAGCAGCCCACGAGGATCCGCCGGGGAGCTGTTTTTT. It translates to CASSPRGSAGELFF.

The chain couples TRBV18 to TRBJ2-3; no definite D call. The germline V and J ends were trimmed by 2 bases and 4 bases, with 13 bases remaining between them. The CDR3 runs 15 residues. In germline, CDR1 is KGHSH, CDR2 LQKENI. CDR3 nucleotides: TGTGCCAGCTCACCAAGAGCTGTGTTGCCAGATACGCAGTATTTT. Translation: CASSPRAVLPDTQYF.

This rearrangement joins TRBV6-1 to TRBJ1-2; 8 bases line up with TRBD1. Germline V gene data show CDR1 as MNHNS and CDR2 as SASEGT. With 1 base clipped from V and 6 bases from J, the junction kept 10 bases outside the gene matches. This CDR3 is 16 amino acids long. The CDR3 region has the DNA TGTGCCAGCAGTGAAGGAACGGGGCAGGGGGCCGATGGCTACACCTTC. Translating it yields CASSEGTGQGADGYTF.

This chain uses TRBV7-9 with TRBJ1-2; 7 bases are a match to TRBD1. The CDR3 contains 15 residues. CDR1 is SEHNR, CDR2 FQNEAQ, per germline (reference sequence). Trimming took 3 bases from V and 4 from J; bases not matched to a gene: 8. CDR3 in amino acids: CASSLSGQTSYGYTF. The CDR3 DNA is TGTGCCAGCAGCTTGTCGGGACAGACCTCCTATGGCTACACCTTC.

V usage is TRBV19 and J usage is TRBJ1-5, with D maybe TRBD1 (6 bases). This CDR3 is 12 amino acids long. CDR1 is LNHDA and CDR2 is SQIVND in the germline V gene (reference sequence). CDR3: CATGYTNQPQHF. CDR3 DNA: TGTGCTACAGGGTATACCAATCAGCCCCAGCATTTT. Complete variable domain (other parts from reference TRBV19 and TRBJ1-5): DGGITQSPKYLFRKEGQNVTLSCEQNLNHDAMYWYRQDPGQGLRLIYYSQIVNDFQKGDIAEGYSVSREKKESFPLTVTSAQKNPTAFYLCATGYTNQPQHFGDGTRLSIL.

The rearrangement joins TRBV27 to TRBJ2-3, with D perhaps matching TRBD2 (6 bases). This CDR3 has 16 residues. Trimming shortened V by 3 bases and J by 3 bases, and 16 bases separated the two germline ends. In germline, CDR1 is MNHEY, CDR2 SMNVEV (reference sequence). As DNA, the CDR3 is TGTGCCAGCAGTTTCCTCGCGGGGCCACCGACAGATACGCAGTATTTT. It specifies CASSFLAGPPTDTQYF.

The chain has TRBV4-2 and TRBJ2-6; no clear D gene. CDR3 length: 15 residues. Germline loops: CDR1 LGHNA, CDR2 YNFKEQ. Trimming removed 4 bases at V and 4 bases at J, with 11 bases between. This CDR3 is CASSPAGSGANVLTF. CDR3 bases: TGTGCCAGCAGCCCGGCAGGATCGGGGGCCAACGTCCTGACTTTC.

This clone was seen once. The genes are TRBV28 and TRBJ2-1, with D possibly matching TRBD2 (6 bases). This CDR3 is built from 15 residues. Germline V gene data show CDR1 as MDHEN and CDR2 as SYDVKM. V was shortened by 2 bases and J by 0 bases, with 8 bases between the two germline ends. The DNA for the CDR3 is TGTGCCAGCAGTTTACCGGGGGACTCCTACAATGAGCAGTTCTTC. This translates into CASSLPGDSYNEQFF.

The chain links TRBV6-6 to TRBJ1-1, with D unresolved. Germline CDR1 and CDR2: MNHNY and SVGAGI (reference sequence). The CDR3 spans 13 residues. The V gene lost 6 bases and the J gene lost 4 bases, with 12 bases spanning the gap. The chain's CDR3 is CASSPGRLTEAFF. The CDR3 nucleotides read TGTGCCAGCAGCCCTGGGAGGCTCACTGAAGCTTTCTTT.

This chain joins TRBV7-9 and TRBJ1-5; TRBD1 aligns across 7 bases. CDR1 and CDR2 from the germline V gene are SEHNR and FQNEAQ (reference sequence). The CDR3 is 17 amino acids. V lost 5 bases to trimming and J lost 0 bases; unmatched junction nucleotides: 10. The chain's CDR3 is CASSLVTGPLSNQPQHF. The CDR3, as DNA: TGTGCCAGCAGCCTCGTGACAGGGCCCCTTAGCAATCAGCCCCAGCATTTT.

The chain combines TRBV27 with TRBJ2-7, with 9 bases lining up with TRBD1. The germline V gene encodes CDR1 MNHEY and CDR2 SMNVEV (reference sequence). V dropped 8 bases and J dropped 1; count of bases not matched to a gene: 3. The CDR3 is made up of 13 amino acids. The CDR3 is CASWTGESYEQYF. In DNA form, the CDR3 reads TGTGCCAGCTGGACAGGGGAATCCTACGAGCAGTACTTC.

This chain uses TRBV6-8 with TRBJ1-5; maybe TRBD1 (5 bases). The germline V gene has CDR1 MNHGY and CDR2 SAAAGT. V lost 2 bases and J lost 1, with 9 bases in between. CDR3 length: 15 amino acids. In nucleotides, the CDR3 is TGTGCCAGCAGTTACCGCGGGGGAAGCAATCAGCCCCAGCATTTT. This codes for CASSYRGGSNQPQHF.

The J gene is TRBJ1-1, the V gene TRBV2; 7 positions match TRBD1. The CDR3 has 16 residues. The germline V gene encodes CDR1 SNHLY and CDR2 FYNNEI. Unmatched junction bases numbered 8, after V lost 3 bases and J lost 1 base. The DNA for the CDR3 is TGTGCCAGCAGTGATATTTTAACAGGGGCGAACACTGAAGCTTTCTTT. Protein: CASSDILTGANTEAFF.

DNA of the CDR3: TGTGCCAGCAGCTTAGAGATTAGGACAGACATTTCTGGAAACACCATATATTTT. Its protein is CASSLEIRTDISGNTIYF. The rearrangement joins TRBV7-2 to TRBJ1-3; a weak D match, TRBD1 (6 bases). Germline CDR1 SGHTA, CDR2 FQGNSA. V was clipped by 1 base and J by 1 base, with 17 bases between them. CDR3 size: 18 residues.

The chain uses TRBV19 and TRBJ2-7; D call uncertain. This CDR3 is built from 11 residues. Between the trimmed V and J ends, which lost 5 bases and 3 bases, there was a span of 5 bases. CDR1 and CDR2 from the germline V gene are LNHDA and SQIVND (reference sequence). This CDR3 reads CASSYGYEQYF. CDR3 nucleotide sequence: TGTGCCAGTAGTTACGGCTACGAGCAGTACTTC. Full variable domain (rest looked up from reference TRBV19 and TRBJ2-7): DGGITQSPKYLFRKEGQNVTLSCEQNLNHDAMYWYRQDPGQGLRLIYYSQIVNDFQKGDIAEGYSVSREKKESFPLTVTSAQKNPTAFYLCASSYGYEQYFGPGTRLTVT.

The genes are TRBV7-8 and TRBJ1-2; unclear D gene. Germline V gene data show CDR1 as SGHVS and CDR2 as FQNEAQ. The CDR3 covers 15 residues. The germline V and J ends were trimmed by 0 bases and 6 bases, with 14 bases remaining between them. The CDR3 region has the DNA TGTGCCAGCAGCTTAGCTGGATTCCGGGATGATGGCTACACCTTC. Protein product: CASSLAGFRDDGYTF.

The chain joins TRBV7-2 to TRBJ1-1; D is ambiguous. The CDR3 runs to 13 residues. V lost 3 bases to trimming and J lost 5 bases, with 10 bases between them. CDR1 and CDR2 (germline): SGHTA, FQGNSA. The CDR3 region has the DNA TGTGCCAGCAGCTTGGACCCGGGGACTGAAGCTTTCTTT. Protein sequence: CASSLDPGTEAFF.

The V call is TRBV29-1, the J call TRBJ2-2, with D unclear. V was cut by 4 bases and J by 5 bases, with 8 bases left in between. This CDR3 has 12 residues. Looked up from germline, CDR1 is SQVTM and CDR2 is ANQGSEA. The CDR3 spells CSVVPETGELFF. The CDR3 region has the DNA TGCAGCGTTGTCCCCGAGACCGGGGAGCTGTTTTTT.

This chain connects TRBV10-3 to TRBJ1-1; D call uncertain. Germline-derived CDR1 and CDR2 are ENHRY and SYGVKD. V lost 0 bases and J 8 bases, leaving 7 bases between the germline ends. The CDR3 extends over 12 amino acids. The DNA for the CDR3 is TGTGCCATCAGTGAGTCAGCTTCGGAAGCTTTCTTT. Protein: CAISESASEAFF.

This chain uses TRBV11-3 with TRBJ2-6, with 8 bases aligning to TRBD1. The CDR3 loop spans 17 amino acids. CDR1 SGHNT and CDR2 YENEEA come from the germline V gene. J gave up 3 bases and V 1 base, and 5 bases lay outside the gene matches. In DNA, the CDR3 is TGTGCCAGCAGCTTAGGGACAGGGTCCCGTGGGGCCAACGTCCTGACTTTC. Its translation is CASSLGTGSRGANVLTF.

The chain links TRBV7-9 to TRBJ2-1; perhaps TRBD1 as D (6 bases). Germline lookup yields CDR1 SEHNR and CDR2 FQNEAQ (reference sequence). The CDR3 spans 15 residues. V was shortened by 3 bases and J by 5 bases, with 14 bases between the two germline ends. For the CDR3, the DNA is TGTGCCAGCAGCTTGACCCGGGACAAGAACAATGAGCAGTTCTTC. Protein sequence: CASSLTRDKNNEQFF.

The chain links TRBV9 to TRBJ2-3, with TRBD2 as a possible D gene (5 bases). This CDR3 has 13 amino acids. Trimming removed 4 bases from V and 2 bases from J, with 8 bases in between. CDR1 is SGDLS, CDR2 YYNGEE, per germline. The DNA for the CDR3 is TGTGCCAGCAGCCCGGGGATCACAGATACGCAGTATTTT. Protein product: CASSPGITDTQYF.

The CDR3: CASSYSRDYPSEQYF. DNA of the CDR3: TGTGCCAGCAGTTACTCTCGCGACTATCCCTCCGAGCAGTACTTC. J is TRBJ2-7 and V is TRBV6-5; tentative D call: TRBD2 (5 bases). The CDR3 covers 15 residues. CDR1 is MNHEY, CDR2 SVGAGI, per germline. The V and J ends lost 0 bases and 6 bases respectively, with 15 bases between them.

V is TRBV4-3 and J is TRBJ2-1; possible D gene TRBD1, 6 bases. The CDR3 runs 13 residues. V was pared by 4 bases and J by 4 bases, with 8 bases between. Germline CDR1 LGHNA, CDR2 YSLEER. CDR3 region: CASSPGQYNEQFF. The CDR3 DNA reads TGCGCCAGCAGCCCCGGACAGTACAATGAGCAGTTCTTC.